A single sample gave rise to the 10 T cell receptor beta chains below, sequenced in a study of cytomegalovirus exposure and HLA in healthy donors. Clones were sequenced by immunoSEQ multiplex PCR, and TCRdb holds only the in-frame ones, with some missing. The table lists tens of thousands of clones, 89% of them singletons. Sample: PBMCs. Every receptor here comes from a woman between 18 and 29 years old in good health and CMV-seronegative.

The genes are TRBV14 and TRBJ2-3; a possible D gene is TRBD1 (5 bases). This CDR3 spans 16 amino acids. In germline, CDR1 is SGHDN, CDR2 FVKESK. Trimming stripped 4 bases from V and 0 bases from J, with 14 bases between. The CDR3 DNA reads as TGTGCCAGCAGCCTCCTTGGGGCGGAAAGCACAGATACGCAGTATTTT. Translation gives CASSLLGAESTDTQYF.

This clone is a singleton in its sample. V usage is TRBV5-6 and J usage is TRBJ1-4; 7 bases match TRBD1. Trimming at V came to 1 base and at J to 8 bases, leaving 5 bases not matched to a gene. Germline CDR1 reads SGHDT; CDR2 reads YYEEEE. The CDR3 is 14 amino acids. The CDR3, as DNA: TGTGCCAGCAGCTTGAGACAGGGAGGAGAAAAACTGTTTTTT. Translated, it gives CASSLRQGGEKLFF.

The rearrangement joins TRBV18 to TRBJ2-5, with D maybe TRBD2 (6 bases). This CDR3 is 16 amino acids long. V was shortened by 3 bases and J by 1 base, with 15 bases between the two germline ends. Germline CDR1 KGHSH, CDR2 LQKENI. DNA for the CDR3: TGTGCCAGCTCACCCACTAGCTCTCTCGCCCAAGAGACCCAGTACTTC. Encoded protein: CASSPTSSLAQETQYF.

The sample holds one count of this clone. This chain links TRBV2 with TRBJ2-1; D is unresolved. Germline V lookup: CDR1 SNHLY, CDR2 FYNNEI. Deletions cut 4 bases from V and 4 bases from J, with 8 bases between. The CDR3 is 13 amino acids. The CDR3 DNA is TGTGCCAGCAGTGTTCAGGTTTACAATGAGCAGTTCTTC. Translated: CASSVQVYNEQFF.

There are a few counts of this clone. The rearrangement links TRBV20-1 to TRBJ2-1; D remains unclear. Between the trimmed V and J ends, which lost 5 bases and 4 bases, there was a span of 6 bases. The germline gives CDR1 DFQATT, CDR2 SNEGSKA (reference sequence). The CDR3 is made up of 11 amino acids. CDR3 sequence: CSARPYNEQFF. In nucleotides, the CDR3 is TGCAGTGCTCGTCCGTACAATGAGCAGTTCTTC.

The V and J genes are TRBV7-9 and TRBJ1-2; D might be TRBD1 (6 bases). Germline V lookup: CDR1 SEHNR, CDR2 FQNEAQ (reference sequence). The CDR3 consists of 16 residues. V was clipped by 5 bases and J by 1 base, with 17 bases between them. CDR3 sequence (DNA): TGTGCCAGCAGCGCAGGCGACAGGTACCTTAACTATGGCTACACCTTC. Translated, it gives CASSAGDRYLNYGYTF.

The rearrangement uses TRBV10-3 and TRBJ1-4; D possibly corresponds to TRBD1 (6 bases). The V gene lost 2 bases and the J gene lost 2 bases, with 9 bases spanning the gap. This CDR3 spans 15 amino acids. Per germline, CDR1 ENHRY and CDR2 SYGVKD. CDR3 nucleotides: TGTGCCATCAGTGAGAACAGGGCGACTAATGAAAAACTGTTTTTT. It specifies CAISENRATNEKLFF.

The J gene is TRBJ2-3, the V gene TRBV7-2, with D possibly being TRBD1 (6 bases). The CDR3 consists of 15 residues. The V end lost 5 bases, the J end lost 3 bases, and 15 bases lay between the germline ends. Germline assignment: CDR1 SGHTA and CDR2 FQGNSA. CDR3 in amino acids: CASSQYLQGTDTQYF. In DNA form, the CDR3 reads TGTGCCAGCAGCCAATACCTCCAGGGGACAGATACGCAGTATTTT.

This clone was seen more than once but under ten times. The genes are TRBV6-6 and TRBJ1-1; the D gene is possibly TRBD1 (6 bases). The CDR3 has 14 amino acids. Germline V gene data show CDR1 as MNHNY and CDR2 as SVGAGI (reference sequence). The V end lost 4 bases, the J end lost 1 base, and 10 bases lay between the germline ends. CDR3 coding DNA: TGTGCCAGCAGTTCGGGACACCCGAACACTGAAGCTTTCTTT. It codes for CASSSGHPNTEAFF.

This clone was found a few times. The chain couples TRBV6-5 to TRBJ2-1; maybe TRBD2 (7 bases). The length of the CDR3 is 15 residues. The germline V gene has CDR1 MNHEY and CDR2 SVGAGI. V dropped 6 bases and J dropped 9 bases, with 21 bases sitting between them. CDR3 loop: CASRVGGTRSGEQFF. CDR3 bases: TGTGCCAGCAGGGTGGGAGGGACACGATCGGGTGAGCAGTTCTTC.